Below, one T cell receptor (beta chain) is given with its context. Its cognate antigen has yet to be identified. One end of the junction varies from germline; a read error may be responsible. TCR CDR3 regions were amplified from genomic DNA by multiplex PCR using the deep immunoSEQ assay. For each cell subset, the extracted genomic DNA was distributed evenly across all wells of several immunoSEQ 96-well plates, and each plate served as one replicate. For sorted subsets, each replicate PCR was loaded with 200 ng genomic DNA, equivalent to about 30,000 T cell genomes. Purified libraries were measured with a Qubit 3.0 fluorometer, size-checked on a Bioanalyzer 2100, and measured again with the KAPA Library Quantification kit. A separate single-read 150-cycle Illumina NextSeq 550 flow cell was used to sequence each immunoSEQ 96-well plate. In the original analysis: Because only junctional sequences without quality scores were contained in the immunoSEQ output, filtering matching that applied to full-length reads could not be performed. To assign V/J genes and CDR3, sequences were annotated against IMGT germline references using PyIR, a Python wrapper for IgBLAST v1.9. Reads were filtered out if the reads had weak V/J assignments (E-value above 1e-6), no CDR3, stop codons, out-of-frame junctions, or ambiguous translated residues. A V3J clonotype was defined by an identical inferred V gene, J gene, and CDR3 amino acid sequence. To compute the percentage overlap between repertoires, the number of shared unique clonotypes was divided by the size of the smaller repertoire. Repertoire richness was assessed with RTK rarefaction, the Chao1 estimator, and Recon v2.1 estimates of unobserved clonotypes. For all TCRbeta clonotypes obtained by the gDNA method from a handful of donors, generation probabilities were computed with OLGA. TCRdb provides this immuneACCESS table in a form limited to in-frame rearrangements. Some clones are lacking; in checked studies, under half of them reflect an unresolved V gene, and why the rest are absent is not known. D and trimming were read from the DNA, whereas the V and J calls and clone size are those reported in that table. The sample data list under 200,000 clones, and 85% to 95% of these were observed just once. Together, the top ten hold around 0.067% of the sample.

The cysteine opens and the phenylalanine closes a CDR3 of 19 amino acids. This entry keeps only the CDR3 DNA: 57 bases, framed from base 1. In the germline V gene, CDR1 corresponds to LGHNA and CDR2 to YNFKEQ. The data stem from a study of shared clonotypes between healthy human individuals (dated by TCRdb to 2018 to 2021). In the study overall: A couple of women and a few men aged 18 to 49 years were included in the cohort. For each donor, CD4 naive and CD4 memory were each given three plates, CD8 naive was given two plates, and CD8 memory was given one plate. Blood TCR repertoires of about five healthy adults were deeply sequenced to estimate repertoire size and the extent of clonotype sharing between individuals. Per donor, leukapheresis produced somewhere between about 0.8 and 9.5 billion PBMCs. Libraries were prepared and TCR repertoires were sequenced by different laboratories using diverse techniques, in order to increase sequencing depth and limit assay-specific biases.

The investigation overall reported the following: Approximately 5% of naive CD4, more than 3% of naive CD8, approximately 2.2% of memory CD4, and around 0.42% of memory CD8 clonotypes were shared across four donors. Because the study included a small number of donors, the genetic and exposure-history diversity represented was limited. Based on pairwise subsampling, the degree of clonotype sharing among donors was expected to be affected by sequencing depth. Naive subsets generally had larger estimated clonotype richness than memory subsets did. Even with the large sequencing depth, rarefaction of the sorted-subset datasets indicated that sequencing was incomplete. Clonotypes shared by all four sorted-subset donors showed higher generation probabilities than non-shared clonotypes. Only blood was sampled, and tissue TCR repertoires likely differ from those in blood.

Healthy HIV-negative adults with no recently reported acute infections or vaccinations were included as donors. Every donor was a Caucasian adult residing in Nashville, Tennessee, USA. Magnetic negative selection was used to enrich CD4+ T cells, after which naive cells were positively selected on CD45RA and the negative fraction became the memory subset. Blood was obtained by leukapheresis, after which PBMCs were separated by Ficoll-Histopaque density gradient centrifugation and cryopreserved in liquid nitrogen vapor phase. Purity and quantity of every magnetically sorted T cell population were checked by analytical flow cytometry. From each sorted fraction, genomic DNA was isolated and quantified by UV absorbance on a Nanodrop 2000c.

The sequenced material came from naive CD4+ T cells sorted from blood. What the cell subset or site label conveys for this sample: CD45RA+ positively selected. The chain joins TRBV4-2 to TRBJ2-7, and 10 bases in between align with TRBD2. The sequence derives from a woman in her 30s in good health. The CDR3 protein sequence reads: CAGSQDGNSGRYYSYEQYF. The bases are TGTGCCGGCAGCCAAGATGGTAATAGCGGGAGGTATTACTCCTACGAGCAGTACTTC.